A single sample gave rise to the 23 T cell receptor beta chains below, sequenced in a study of blood T cell repertoires in COVID-19. The method was immunoSEQ multiplex PCR; TCRdb's version includes in-frame clones alone and lacks a portion of them. Here the sample spans approximately 50,000 clones, around 92% being singletons. The sequenced sample was peripheral blood. The source is a man over 45 with active COVID-19.

This chain links TRBV12-3 or TRBV12-4 with TRBJ2-1; D gene ambiguous. V was cut by 6 bases and J by 5 bases, with 2 bases left in between. The CDR3 consists of 10 residues. The CDR3: CASSDNEQFF. The CDR3 nucleotides read TGTGCCAGCAGCGACAATGAGCAGTTCTTC.

V gene TRBV6-2 or TRBV6-3 combines with J gene TRBJ1-2, with a possible D match to TRBD1 (6 bases). The CDR3 consists of 12 residues. Trimming took 6 bases from V and 8 from J, leaving 13 bases between them. CDR1 is MNHEY and CDR2 is SVGEGT in the germline V gene. CDR3 residues: CASSSDRHGYTF. CDR3 coding DNA: TGTGCCAGCAGCTCGGACAGACACGGCTACACCTTC.

The V call is TRBV18, the J call TRBJ1-2; D perhaps matches TRBD1 (5 bases). This CDR3 comprises 15 residues. Germline V gene data show CDR1 as KGHSH and CDR2 as LQKENI. Trimming removed 0 bases at V and 8 bases at J, with 16 bases between. This chain's CDR3 is CASSPPAGQGGGYTF. The CDR3, as DNA: TGTGCCAGCTCACCACCGGCGGGGCAGGGTGGAGGCTACACCTTC.

The chain combines TRBV7-8 with TRBJ1-4; the D gene is possibly TRBD1 (5 bases). The CDR3 contains 16 residues. From germline, CDR1 is SGHVS and CDR2 FQNEAQ. V was pared by 5 bases and J by 4 bases, with 17 bases between. The CDR3 here is CASSLGYGGINEKLFF. CDR3 coding DNA: TGTGCCAGCAGCCTAGGATACGGGGGGATTAATGAAAAACTGTTTTTT. Filled out from reference TRBV7-8 and TRBJ1-4, the complete variable domain reads GAGVSQSPRYKVAKRGQDVALRCDPISGHVSLFWYQQALGQGPEFLTYFQNEAQLDKSGLPSDRFFAERPEGSVSTLKIQRTQQEDSAVYLCASSLGYGGINEKLFFGSGTQLSVL.

DNA of the CDR3: TGTGCCAGCAGTTACGGAGGGACAGATAAAGGGGCTTTCTTT. It codes for CASSYGGTDKGAFF. The rearrangement joins TRBV7-9 to TRBJ1-1; 7 bases agree with TRBD1. Germline trimming cut 6 bases from V and 11 bases from J; bases unmatched to any gene: 15. The CDR3 runs to 14 residues. Germline CDR1 reads SEHNR; CDR2 reads FQNEAQ (reference sequence). Full variable domain (outside the CDR3, taken from reference TRBV7-9 and TRBJ1-1): DTGVSQNPRHKITKRGQNVTFRCDPISEHNRLYWYRQTLGQGPEFLTYFQNEAQLEKSRLLSDRFSAERPKGSFSTLEIQRTEQGDSAMYLCASSYGGTDKGAFFGQGTRLTVV.

The chain uses TRBV6-5 and TRBJ2-2; maybe TRBD2 (6 bases). V was shortened by 7 bases and J by 2 bases, with 11 bases between the two germline ends. The CDR3 has 14 residues. Germline values: CDR1 MNHEY, CDR2 SVGAGI. The CDR3 region is CASMGGGNTGELFF. CDR3 bases: TGTGCCAGCATGGGGGGAGGCAACACCGGGGAGCTGTTTTTT.

The chain uses TRBV7-9 and TRBJ1-3, with D possibly matching TRBD1 (5 bases). There are 17 residues in the CDR3. Per the germline V gene, CDR1 is SEHNR and CDR2 is FQNEAQ (reference sequence). Trimming removed 2 bases from V and 0 bases from J, with 14 bases in between. The CDR3 sequence is CASSLHRGAISGNTIYF. In nucleotides, the CDR3 is TGTGCCAGCAGCTTACATCGTGGGGCCATCTCTGGAAACACCATATATTTT.

The chain is built from TRBV30 and TRBJ2-2; the D gene is possibly TRBD1 (6 bases). Germline CDR1 is GTSNPN and CDR2 is SVGIG (reference sequence). This CDR3 is 17 amino acids long. The V end lost 0 bases, the J end lost 3 bases, and 17 bases lay between the germline ends. In DNA, the CDR3 is TGTGCCTGGAGTGTATCACGTACAGGGATCCACACCGGGGAGCTGTTTTTT. Residues: CAWSVSRTGIHTGELFF.

This clone was seen a single time. V and J are TRBV6-6 and TRBJ2-6, with 10 bases matching TRBD2. Germline V gene sequence: CDR1 MNHNY, CDR2 SVGAGI (reference sequence). The CDR3 sequence is 18 residues long. V was pared by 5 bases and J by 4 bases, with 11 bases of the junction left unmatched. CDR3 DNA: TGTGCCAGCAGTAGATCTAGCGGGGGAGCGGTCGGGGCCAACGTCCTGACTTTC. This encodes CASSRSSGGAVGANVLTF.

The chain uses TRBV12-3 or TRBV12-4 and TRBJ1-2; maybe TRBD1 (5 bases). The germline V and J ends were trimmed by 7 bases and 11 bases, with 17 bases remaining between them. The CDR3 sequence is 12 residues long. The CDR3 DNA sequence: TGTGCCAGCACCCTCACGGACACAGGTTACACCTTC. Its protein product is CASTLTDTGYTF.

The V gene is TRBV3-1 (or the pseudogene TRBV3-2), the J gene TRBJ2-5, with TRBD2 as a possible D gene (6 bases). V was clipped by 5 bases and J by 7 bases, with 17 bases between them. The CDR3 is made up of 14 amino acids. Germline CDR1 and CDR2: LGHDT and YNNKEL (reference sequence). The CDR3 DNA reads as TGTGCCAGCAGCGGCGGGACCTACACTTGGACCCAGTACTTC. Its protein product is CASSGGTYTWTQYF.

V gene TRBV19 combines with J gene TRBJ1-1, with a weak D call TRBD1 (6 bases). V shed 1 base and J shed 1 base, with 7 bases lying between them. Germline lookup yields CDR1 LNHDA and CDR2 SQIVND (reference sequence). CDR3 length: 14 amino acids. The DNA for the CDR3 is TGTGCCAGTAGTATAGGGACAGAGAACACTGAAGCTTTCTTT. Protein sequence: CASSIGTENTEAFF.

The chain carries TRBV6-5 and TRBJ2-1; TRBD1 matches at 9 bases. Trimming removed 5 bases from V and 6 bases from J; junction bases left unmatched: 8. CDR1 MNHEY and CDR2 SVGAGI come from the germline V gene. The CDR3 runs 15 residues. CDR3 region: CASSLRQGGPNEQFF. In nucleotides, the CDR3 is TGTGCCAGCAGTCTCCGACAGGGGGGGCCCAATGAGCAGTTCTTC.

As DNA, the CDR3 is TGTGCCAGCAGCCGCATCAAACTAAGCGGGACTTCCTACGAGCAGTACTTC. This codes for CASSRIKLSGTSYEQYF. J is TRBJ2-7 and V is TRBV3-1 (or the pseudogene TRBV3-2), with TRBD2 matching 7 bases. Germline loops: CDR1 LGHDT, CDR2 YNNKEL (reference sequence). V lost 4 bases, J lost 1 base, and 13 bases stayed unmatched. The CDR3 has 17 amino acids.

This clone was picked up a small number of times. The rearrangement uses TRBV5-1 and TRBJ2-4, with D perhaps matching TRBD1 (6 bases). This CDR3 spans 13 amino acids. Germline assignment: CDR1 SGHRS and CDR2 YFSETQ. Deletions cut 3 bases from V and 7 bases from J, with 11 bases between. CDR3 sequence reads: CASSSWDINIQYF. The DNA of the CDR3 is TGCGCCAGCAGCTCCTGGGACATTAACATTCAGTACTTC.

This chain uses TRBV5-1 with TRBJ1-2; D gene unclear. The CDR3 contains 14 residues. Trimming shortened V by 1 base and J by 4 bases, and 11 bases separated the two germline ends. Germline CDR1 and CDR2: SGHRS and YFSETQ. The CDR3 DNA follows: TGCGCCAGCAGCTTGCAGGTGGAGGGCTATGGCTACACCTTC. It encodes CASSLQVEGYGYTF.

J is TRBJ2-7 and V is TRBV19; 7 bases are a match to TRBD1. This CDR3 region has 16 residues. Germline values: CDR1 LNHDA, CDR2 SQIVND (reference sequence). V shed 4 bases and J 2 bases; nucleotides not matched to a gene: 11. The CDR3 here is CASSTTRGRSPYEQYF. The CDR3, as DNA: TGTGCCAGTAGTACTACTAGGGGGCGTTCCCCCTACGAGCAGTACTTC.

This sequence joins TRBV12-3 or TRBV12-4 and TRBJ2-2; D call uncertain. Trimming stripped 2 bases from V and 7 bases from J, with 8 bases between. The length of the CDR3 is 13 residues. The CDR3 loop is CASSLFSGGELFF. The CDR3 nucleotides read TGTGCCAGCAGTTTATTCAGTGGCGGGGAGCTGTTTTTT.

The chain uses TRBV5-6 and TRBJ2-5; TRBD1 matches 8 bases. CDR1 SGHDT and CDR2 YYEEEE come from the germline V gene. The J segment lost 2 bases and the V segment lost 3 bases, leaving 6 bases of the junction unmatched. The CDR3 is 15 amino acids. The CDR3 bases are TGTGCCAGCAGCTCCCCCCGACAGGGGCAAGAGACCCAGTACTTC. Translation gives CASSSPRQGQETQYF. Full variable domain (outside the CDR3, taken from reference TRBV5-6 and TRBJ2-5): DAGVTQSPTHLIKTRGQQVTLRCSPKSGHDTVSWYQQALGQGPQFIFQYYEEEERQRGNFPDRFSGHQFPNYSSELNVNALLLGDSALYLCASSSPRQGQETQYFGPGTRLLVL.

The chain recombines TRBV2 with TRBJ2-6; TRBD1 aligns across 7 bases. V lost 6 bases and J lost 1; bases outside the gene matches: 12. The CDR3 spans 18 residues. Germline V gene lookup returns CDR1 SNHLY and CDR2 FYNNEI. The CDR3 here is CASRDRVFSPSGANVLTF. The DNA of the CDR3 is TGTGCCAGCAGAGACAGGGTATTTTCCCCGTCTGGGGCCAACGTCCTGACTTTC.

The CDR3 region is CASSFGLAANEQFF. The CDR3 nucleotides read TGTGCCAGCAGCTTCGGACTAGCGGCCAATGAGCAGTTCTTC. The rearrangement joins TRBV7-9 to TRBJ2-1; 10 bases are shared with TRBD2. The CDR3 covers 14 residues. J was trimmed by 6 bases and V by 3 bases; bases with no gene match: 2. CDR1 and CDR2 (germline): SEHNR, FQNEAQ (reference sequence).

The chain couples TRBV7-8 to TRBJ2-1; D remains ambiguous. Trimming removed 2 bases from V and 5 bases from J, with 10 bases in between. The germline V gene encodes CDR1 SGHVS and CDR2 FQNEAQ. This CDR3 is 14 amino acids long. For the CDR3, the DNA is TGTGCCAGCAGCTTATTCCGCGGAAACAATGAGCAGTTCTTC. Translation: CASSLFRGNNEQFF.

V gene TRBV6-5 combines with J gene TRBJ2-1, with D possibly TRBD2 on 5 matching bases. V lost 6 bases, J lost 6 bases, and 15 bases lay in between. CDR3 length: 14 residues. Looked up from germline, CDR1 is MNHEY and CDR2 is SVGAGI. The CDR3: CASRLTPTSNEQFF. The CDR3, as DNA: TGTGCCAGCAGGTTAACGCCTACTAGCAATGAGCAGTTCTTC.